The clone carrying this T cell receptor (beta chain) was observed many times. Its antigen is unknown. The data stem from a study of molecular identifiers for immune sequencing clone quantification. Study-wide findings and caveats: Whereas naive cells kept under 1% of molecules in clones above 20 RNA copies, such clones held over 97% in effectors.

Listed TCR primers, together with previously described methods, were used for the bulk TCR libraries. MiXCR, run by TCRdb on the PCR reads, gives a single entry per CDR3 protein. The table shows approximately 90,000 distinct CDR3 sequences, with around 20% occurring only once. V lost 0 bases, J lost 8 bases, and 5 bases stayed unmatched. The CDR3 extends over 15 amino acids. Germline V gives CDR1 SGHTA, CDR2 FQGNSA. The source material was naive CD8+ T cells from blood, with Jurkat cell RNA spiked in. Described subset: FACS-sorted CD8+CD4-CCR7+CD45RA+ naive T cells. The clonotype comes from a human donor in good health. Some libraries in this study had Jurkat cell RNA spiked in. The chain employs TRBV7-2 and TRBJ2-1, with 9 bases matching TRBD2. The CDR3 coding sequence is TGTGCCAGCAGCTTAGCTGAGACTAGCGGCCATGAGCAGTTCTTC. It yields the protein CASSLAETSGHEQFF.